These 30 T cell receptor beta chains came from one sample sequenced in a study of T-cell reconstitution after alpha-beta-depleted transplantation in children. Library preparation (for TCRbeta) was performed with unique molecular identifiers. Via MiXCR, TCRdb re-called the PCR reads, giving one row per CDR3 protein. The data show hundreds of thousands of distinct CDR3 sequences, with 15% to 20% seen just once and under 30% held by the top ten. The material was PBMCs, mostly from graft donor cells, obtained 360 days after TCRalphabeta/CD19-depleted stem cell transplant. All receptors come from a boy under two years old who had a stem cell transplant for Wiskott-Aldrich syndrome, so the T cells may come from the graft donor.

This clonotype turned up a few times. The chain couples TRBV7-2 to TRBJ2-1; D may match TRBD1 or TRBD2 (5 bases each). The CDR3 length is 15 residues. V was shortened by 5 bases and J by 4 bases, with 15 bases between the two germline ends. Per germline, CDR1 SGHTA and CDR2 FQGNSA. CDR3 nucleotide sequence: TGTGCCAGCAGCACTGGGGACCGATTTTACAATGAGCAGTTCTTC. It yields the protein CASSTGDRFYNEQFF.

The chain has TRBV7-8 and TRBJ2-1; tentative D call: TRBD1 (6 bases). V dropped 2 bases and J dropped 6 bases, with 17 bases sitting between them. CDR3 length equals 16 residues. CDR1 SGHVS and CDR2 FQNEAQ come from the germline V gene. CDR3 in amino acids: CASSLYVRDTGNEQFF. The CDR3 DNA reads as TGTGCCAGCAGCTTATACGTCCGGGACACCGGCAATGAGCAGTTCTTC.

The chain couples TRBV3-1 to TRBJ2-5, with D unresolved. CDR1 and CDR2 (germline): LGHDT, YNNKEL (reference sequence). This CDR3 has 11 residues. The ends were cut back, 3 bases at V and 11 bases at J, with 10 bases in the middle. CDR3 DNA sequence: TGTGCCAGCAGCCATGGACCAAATCAGTACTTC. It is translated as CASSHGPNQYF.

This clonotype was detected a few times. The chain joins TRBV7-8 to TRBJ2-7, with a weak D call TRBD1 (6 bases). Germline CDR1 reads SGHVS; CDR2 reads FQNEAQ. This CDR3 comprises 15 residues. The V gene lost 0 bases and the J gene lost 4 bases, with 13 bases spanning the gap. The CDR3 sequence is CASSLAGTTLYEQYF. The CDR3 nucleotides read TGTGCCAGCAGCTTAGCGGGGACAACCTTATACGAGCAGTACTTC.

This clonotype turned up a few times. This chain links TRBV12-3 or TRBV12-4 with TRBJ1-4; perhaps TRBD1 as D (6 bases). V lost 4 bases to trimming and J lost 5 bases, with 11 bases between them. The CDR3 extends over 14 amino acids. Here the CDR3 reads CASSSQGKNEKLFF. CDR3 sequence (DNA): TGTGCCAGCAGTTCCCAGGGGAAGAATGAAAAACTGTTTTTT.

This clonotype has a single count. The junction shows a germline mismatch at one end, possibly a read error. CDR3 sequence: CATSDWKGSGHF. CDR3 in DNA: TGTGCCACCAGTGATTGGAAAGGGTCGGGACATTTT. The rearrangement uses TRBV24-1 and TRBJ1-1, with a tentative D call TRBD1 (6 bases). The CDR3 spans 12 residues. Germline lookup yields CDR1 KGHDR and CDR2 SFDVKD.

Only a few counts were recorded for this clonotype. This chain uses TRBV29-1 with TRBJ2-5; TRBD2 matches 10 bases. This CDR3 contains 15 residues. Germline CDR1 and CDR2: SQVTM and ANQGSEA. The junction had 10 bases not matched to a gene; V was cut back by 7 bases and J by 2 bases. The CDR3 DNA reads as TGCAGCGCGATGGTAGCGGGGGGTATGCAAGAGACCCAGTACTTC. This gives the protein CSAMVAGGMQETQYF.

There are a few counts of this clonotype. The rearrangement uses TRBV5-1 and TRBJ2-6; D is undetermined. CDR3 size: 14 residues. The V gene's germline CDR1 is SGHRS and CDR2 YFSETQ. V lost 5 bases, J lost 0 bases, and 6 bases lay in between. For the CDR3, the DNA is TGCGCCAGCAGTGTTTTCTCTGGGGCCAACGTCCTGACTTTC. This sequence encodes CASSVFSGANVLTF.

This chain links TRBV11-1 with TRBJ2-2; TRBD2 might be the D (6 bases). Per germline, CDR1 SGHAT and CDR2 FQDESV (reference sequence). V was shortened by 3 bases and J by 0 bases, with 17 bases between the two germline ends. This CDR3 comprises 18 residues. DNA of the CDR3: TGTGCCAGCAGCTTTCTTGCGGCGGGGCTCACGAACACCGGGGAGCTGTTTTTT. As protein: CASSFLAAGLTNTGELFF.

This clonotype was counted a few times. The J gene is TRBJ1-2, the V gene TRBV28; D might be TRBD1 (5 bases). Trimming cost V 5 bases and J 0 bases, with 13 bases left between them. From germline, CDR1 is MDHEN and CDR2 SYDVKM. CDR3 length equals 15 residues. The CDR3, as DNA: TGTGCCAGCAGTCCTGGGACGTGGCCTAACTATGGCTACACCTTC. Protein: CASSPGTWPNYGYTF.

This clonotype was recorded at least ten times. The CDR3 DNA follows: TGTGCCAGCAGTTTAGCCAGGGGCTCCTACAATGAGCAGTTCTTC. Its translation is CASSLARGSYNEQFF. The V call is TRBV28, the J call TRBJ2-1, with D perhaps matching TRBD1 (6 bases). V was clipped by 2 bases and J by 0 bases, with 8 bases between them. The germline gives CDR1 MDHEN, CDR2 SYDVKM. CDR3 size: 15 residues.

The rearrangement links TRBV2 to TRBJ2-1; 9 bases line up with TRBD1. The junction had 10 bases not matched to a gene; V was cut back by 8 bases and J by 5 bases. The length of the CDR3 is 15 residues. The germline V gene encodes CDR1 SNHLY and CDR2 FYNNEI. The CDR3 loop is CASHAGTGWDNEQFF. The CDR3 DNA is TGTGCCAGCCACGCCGGGACAGGGTGGGACAATGAGCAGTTCTTC.

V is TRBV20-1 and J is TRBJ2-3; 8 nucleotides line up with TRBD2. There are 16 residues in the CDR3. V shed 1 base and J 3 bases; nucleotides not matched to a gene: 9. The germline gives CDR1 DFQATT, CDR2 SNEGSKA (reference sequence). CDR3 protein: CSARGVSGSRTDTQYF. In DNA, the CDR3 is TGCAGTGCTAGAGGAGTAAGCGGGAGCCGGACAGATACGCAGTATTTT.

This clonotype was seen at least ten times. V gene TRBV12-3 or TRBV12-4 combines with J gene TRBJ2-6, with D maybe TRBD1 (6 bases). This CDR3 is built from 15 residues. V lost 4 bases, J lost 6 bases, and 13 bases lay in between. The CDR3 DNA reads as TGTGCCAGCAGTTACAGGGCTCGCGAGGCCAACGTCCTGACTTTC. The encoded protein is CASSYRAREANVLTF.

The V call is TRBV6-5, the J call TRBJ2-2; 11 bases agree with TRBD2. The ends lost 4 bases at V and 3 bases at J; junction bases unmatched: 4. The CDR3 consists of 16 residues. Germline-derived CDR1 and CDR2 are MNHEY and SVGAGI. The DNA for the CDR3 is TGTGCCAGCAGTTTATCTAGCGGGAGGTACACCGGGGAGCTGTTTTTT. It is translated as CASSLSSGRYTGELFF.

The CDR3, as DNA: TGTGCCAGCAGCCAAGATTGGATCCTAGCGGGGATACAAGAGACCCAGTACTTC. Its protein product is CASSQDWILAGIQETQYF. The genes are TRBV14 and TRBJ2-5; 9 bases fit TRBD2. The germline V gene encodes CDR1 SGHDN and CDR2 FVKESK. Unmatched junction bases numbered 10, after V lost 0 bases and J lost 2 bases. The CDR3 covers 18 residues. Full variable domain (rest looked up from reference TRBV14 and TRBJ2-5): EAGVTQFPSHSVIEKGQTVTLRCDPISGHDNLYWYRRVMGKEIKFLLHFVKESKQDESGMPNNRFLAERTGGTYSTLKVQPAELEDSGVYFCASSQDWILAGIQETQYFGPGTRLLVL.

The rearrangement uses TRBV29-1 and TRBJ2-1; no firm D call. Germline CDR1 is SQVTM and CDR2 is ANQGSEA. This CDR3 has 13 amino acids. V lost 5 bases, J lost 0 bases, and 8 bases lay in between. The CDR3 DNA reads TGCAGCGTTCGTCCGAGCTCCTACAATGAGCAGTTCTTC. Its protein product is CSVRPSSYNEQFF.

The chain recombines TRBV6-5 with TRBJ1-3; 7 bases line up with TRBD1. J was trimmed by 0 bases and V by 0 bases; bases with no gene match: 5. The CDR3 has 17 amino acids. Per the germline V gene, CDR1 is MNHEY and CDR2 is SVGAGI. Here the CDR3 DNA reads TGTGCCAGCAGTTACTCTTTGACAGGGCTCTCTGGAAACACCATATATTTT. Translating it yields CASSYSLTGLSGNTIYF.

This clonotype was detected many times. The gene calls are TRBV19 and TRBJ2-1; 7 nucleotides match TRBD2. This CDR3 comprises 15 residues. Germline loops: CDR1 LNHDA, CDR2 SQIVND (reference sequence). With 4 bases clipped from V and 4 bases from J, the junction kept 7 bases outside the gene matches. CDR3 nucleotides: TGTGCCAGTAGTACTTTAGCGGGCCAATACAATGAGCAGTTCTTC. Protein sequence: CASSTLAGQYNEQFF.

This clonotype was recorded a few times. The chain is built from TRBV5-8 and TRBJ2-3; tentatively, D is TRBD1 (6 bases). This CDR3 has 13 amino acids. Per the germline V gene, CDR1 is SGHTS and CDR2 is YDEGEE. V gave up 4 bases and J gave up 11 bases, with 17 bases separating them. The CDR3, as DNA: TGTGCCAGCAGCAAATCGACAGGCCTGGGGCAGTATTTT. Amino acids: CASSKSTGLGQYF. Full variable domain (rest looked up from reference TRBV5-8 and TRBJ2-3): EAGVTQSPTHLIKTRGQQATLRCSPISGHTSVYWYQQALGLGLQFLLWYDEGEERNRGNFPPRFSGRQFPNYSSELNVNALELEDSALYLCASSKSTGLGQYFGPGTRLTVL.

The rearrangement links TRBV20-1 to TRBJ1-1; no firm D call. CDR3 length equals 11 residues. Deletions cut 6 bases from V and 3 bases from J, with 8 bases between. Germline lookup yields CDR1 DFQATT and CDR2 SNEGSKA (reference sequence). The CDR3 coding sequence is TGCAGTGCAAGCCGGGACACTGAAGCTTTCTTT. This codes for CSASRDTEAFF.

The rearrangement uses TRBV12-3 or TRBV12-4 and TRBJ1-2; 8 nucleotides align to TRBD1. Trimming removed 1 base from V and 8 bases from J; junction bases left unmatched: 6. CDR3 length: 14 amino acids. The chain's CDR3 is CASSLGQGIGGYTF. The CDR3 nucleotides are TGTGCCAGCAGTTTAGGACAGGGGATTGGCGGCTACACCTTC.

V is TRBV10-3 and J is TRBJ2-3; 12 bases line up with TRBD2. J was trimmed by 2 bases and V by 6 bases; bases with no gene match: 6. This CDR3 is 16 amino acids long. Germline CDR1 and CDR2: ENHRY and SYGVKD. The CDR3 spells CAISLTSGRVTDTQYF. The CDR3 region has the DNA TGTGCCATCAGCCTGACTAGCGGGAGAGTCACAGATACGCAGTATTTT.

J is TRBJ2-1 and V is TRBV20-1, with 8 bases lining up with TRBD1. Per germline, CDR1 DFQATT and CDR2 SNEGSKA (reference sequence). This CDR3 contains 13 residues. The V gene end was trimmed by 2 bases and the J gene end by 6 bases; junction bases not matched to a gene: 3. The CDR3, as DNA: TGCAGTGCTAGAACAGGGGGACTCAATGAGCAGTTCTTC. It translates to CSARTGGLNEQFF.

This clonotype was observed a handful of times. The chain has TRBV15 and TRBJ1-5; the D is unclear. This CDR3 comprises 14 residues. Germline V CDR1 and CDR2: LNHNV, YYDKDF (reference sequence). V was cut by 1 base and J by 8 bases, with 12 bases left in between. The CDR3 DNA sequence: TGTGCCACCAGCAGAGGGCTTGCCATGGAGCCCCAGCATTTT. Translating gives CATSRGLAMEPQHF.

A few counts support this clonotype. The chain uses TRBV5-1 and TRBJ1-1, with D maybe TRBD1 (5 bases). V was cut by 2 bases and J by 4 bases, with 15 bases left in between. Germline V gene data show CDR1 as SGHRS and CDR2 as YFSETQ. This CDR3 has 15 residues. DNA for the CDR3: TGCGCCAGCAGCTTCCAGGGACTGAGGAGCACTGAAGCTTTCTTT. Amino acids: CASSFQGLRSTEAFF.

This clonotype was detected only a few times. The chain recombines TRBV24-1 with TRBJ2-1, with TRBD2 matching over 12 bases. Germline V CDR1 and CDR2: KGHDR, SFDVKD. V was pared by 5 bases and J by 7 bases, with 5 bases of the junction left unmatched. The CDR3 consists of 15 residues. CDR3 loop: CATSAGLAGRNEQFF. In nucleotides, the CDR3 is TGTGCCACCAGTGCAGGACTAGCGGGACGGAATGAGCAGTTCTTC.

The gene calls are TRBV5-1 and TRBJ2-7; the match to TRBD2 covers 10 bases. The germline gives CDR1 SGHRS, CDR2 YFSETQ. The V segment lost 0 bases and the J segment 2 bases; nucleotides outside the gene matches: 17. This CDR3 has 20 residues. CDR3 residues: CASSLDPSSGSRGFPYEQYF. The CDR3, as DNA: TGCGCCAGCAGCTTGGATCCGTCTAGCGGGAGCCGCGGTTTTCCCTACGAGCAGTACTTC.

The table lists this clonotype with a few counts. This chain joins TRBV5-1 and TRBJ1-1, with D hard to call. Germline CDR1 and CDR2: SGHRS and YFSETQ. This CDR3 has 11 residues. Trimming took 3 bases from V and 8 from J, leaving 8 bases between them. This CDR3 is CASSSDGEAFF. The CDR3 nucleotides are TGCGCCAGCAGCTCGGACGGAGAAGCTTTCTTT.

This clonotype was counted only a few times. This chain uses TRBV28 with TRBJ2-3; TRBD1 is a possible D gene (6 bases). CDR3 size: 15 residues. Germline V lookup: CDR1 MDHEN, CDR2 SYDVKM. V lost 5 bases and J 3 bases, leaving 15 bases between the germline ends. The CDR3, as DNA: TGTGCCAGCAGTCCGCAGGGGAAGTGGACAGATACGCAGTATTTT. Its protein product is CASSPQGKWTDTQYF.